The clone carrying this T cell receptor beta chain was counted once. Germline CDR1 LNHDA, CDR2 SQIVND (reference sequence). This CDR3 has 15 residues. V gave up 0 bases and J gave up 5 bases, with 11 bases separating them. The entry originates in a study of CD8+CD57+ T cells in acquired aplastic anemia. TCR beta VDJ and CDR3 profiles were obtained from a genomic DNA template. TCRdb re-analysed the reads in MiXCR, keeping a single row per CDR3 protein. The table shows some 280,000 distinct CDR3 sequences, with roughly half occurring only once. What was sequenced was sorted CD4+, CD8+, or CD8+CD57+ T cells (not recorded which) from PBMCs. This chain links TRBV19 with TRBJ1-5, with D unresolved. The clonotype was recovered from a human donor with severe aplastic anemia or a healthy control (not recorded which). CDR3 sequence reads: CASSIERAAYQPQHF. The CDR3 DNA follows: TGTGCCAGTAGTATAGAACGGGCAGCGTATCAGCCCCAGCATTTT.